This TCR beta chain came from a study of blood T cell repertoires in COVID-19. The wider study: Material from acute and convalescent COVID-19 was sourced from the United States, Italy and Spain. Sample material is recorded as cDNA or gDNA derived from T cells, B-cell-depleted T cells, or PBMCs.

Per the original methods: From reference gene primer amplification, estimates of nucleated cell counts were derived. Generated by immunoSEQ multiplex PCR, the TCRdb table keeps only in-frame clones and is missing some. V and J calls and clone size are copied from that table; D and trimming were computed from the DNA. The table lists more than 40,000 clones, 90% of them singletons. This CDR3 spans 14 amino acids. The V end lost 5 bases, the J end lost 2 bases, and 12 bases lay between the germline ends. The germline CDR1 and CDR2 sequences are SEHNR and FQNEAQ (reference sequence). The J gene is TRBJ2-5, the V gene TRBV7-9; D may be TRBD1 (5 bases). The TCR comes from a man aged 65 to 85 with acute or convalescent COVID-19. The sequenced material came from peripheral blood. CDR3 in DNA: TGTGCCAGCAGCAGAACAGGAAAACAAGAGACCCAGTACTTC. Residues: CASSRTGKQETQYF.